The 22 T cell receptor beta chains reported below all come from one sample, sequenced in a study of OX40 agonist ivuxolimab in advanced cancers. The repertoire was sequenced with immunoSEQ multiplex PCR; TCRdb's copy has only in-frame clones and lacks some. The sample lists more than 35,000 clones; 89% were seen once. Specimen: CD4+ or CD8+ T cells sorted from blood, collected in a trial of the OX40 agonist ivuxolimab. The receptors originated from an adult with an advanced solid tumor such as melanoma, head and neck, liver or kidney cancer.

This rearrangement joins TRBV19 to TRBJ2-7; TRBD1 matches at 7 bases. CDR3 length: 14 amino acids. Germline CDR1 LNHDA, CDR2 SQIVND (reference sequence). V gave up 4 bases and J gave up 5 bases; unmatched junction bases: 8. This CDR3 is CASSTIGGLDEQYF. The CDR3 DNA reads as TGTGCCAGTAGTACTATAGGGGGCTTGGACGAGCAGTACTTC. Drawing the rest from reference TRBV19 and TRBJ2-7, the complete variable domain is DGGITQSPKYLFRKEGQNVTLSCEQNLNHDAMYWYRQDPGQGLRLIYYSQIVNDFQKGDIAEGYSVSREKKESFPLTVTSAQKNPTAFYLCASSTIGGLDEQYFGPGTRLTVT.

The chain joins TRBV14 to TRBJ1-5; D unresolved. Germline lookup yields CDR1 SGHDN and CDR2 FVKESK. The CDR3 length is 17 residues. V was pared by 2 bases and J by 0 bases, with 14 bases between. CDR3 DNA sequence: TGTGCCAGCAGCCAACTTCCCCGGACGGATAGCAATCAGCCCCAGCATTTT. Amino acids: CASSQLPRTDSNQPQHF.

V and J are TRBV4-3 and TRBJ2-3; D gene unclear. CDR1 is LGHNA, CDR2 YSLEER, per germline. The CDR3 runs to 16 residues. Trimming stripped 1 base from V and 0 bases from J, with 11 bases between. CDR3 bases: TGCGCCAGCAGCCAAGGTGACCGTGCTAGCACAGATACGCAGTATTTT. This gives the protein CASSQGDRASTDTQYF.

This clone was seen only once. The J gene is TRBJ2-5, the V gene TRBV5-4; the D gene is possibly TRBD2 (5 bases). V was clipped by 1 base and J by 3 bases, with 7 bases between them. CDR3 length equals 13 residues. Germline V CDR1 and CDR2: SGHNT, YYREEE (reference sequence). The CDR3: CASSLMEEETQYF. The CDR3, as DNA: TGTGCCAGCAGCTTGATGGAGGAAGAGACCCAGTACTTC.

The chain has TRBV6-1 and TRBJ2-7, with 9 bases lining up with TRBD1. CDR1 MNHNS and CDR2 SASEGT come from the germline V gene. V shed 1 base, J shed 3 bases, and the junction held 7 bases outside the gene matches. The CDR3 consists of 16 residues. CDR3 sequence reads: CASSEGAWTGDYEQYF. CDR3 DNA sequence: TGTGCCAGCAGTGAAGGGGCCTGGACAGGGGACTACGAGCAGTACTTC.

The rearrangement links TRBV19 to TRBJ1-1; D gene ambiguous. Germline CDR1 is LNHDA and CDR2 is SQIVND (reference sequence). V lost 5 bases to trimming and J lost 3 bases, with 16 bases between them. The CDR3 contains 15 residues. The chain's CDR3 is CASSLRGIWDTEAFF. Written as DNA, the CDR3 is TGTGCCAGTAGTCTCCGAGGGATTTGGGACACTGAAGCTTTCTTT.

As DNA, the CDR3 is TGTGCCAGCAGTGAAAAGGGTCAGTCAAGCTCCTATAATTCACCCCTCCACTTT. It is translated as CASSEKGQSSSYNSPLHF. The chain couples TRBV6-1 to TRBJ1-6, with D unresolved. From germline, CDR1 is MNHNS and CDR2 SASEGT. The CDR3 loop spans 18 amino acids. Trimming left V 2 bases short and J 0 bases short, with 14 bases between.

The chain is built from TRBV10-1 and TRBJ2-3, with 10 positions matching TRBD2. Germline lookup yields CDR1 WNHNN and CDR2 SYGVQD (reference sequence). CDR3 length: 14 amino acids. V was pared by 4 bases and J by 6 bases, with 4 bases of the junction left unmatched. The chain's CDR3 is CASSVSGGADTQYF. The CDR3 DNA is TGCGCCAGCAGTGTAAGCGGGGGGGCTGATACGCAGTATTTT.

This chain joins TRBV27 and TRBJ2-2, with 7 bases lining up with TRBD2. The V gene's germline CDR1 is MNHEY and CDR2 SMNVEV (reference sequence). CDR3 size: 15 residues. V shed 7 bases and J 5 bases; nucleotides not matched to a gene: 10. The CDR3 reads CASKFKRGFTGELFF. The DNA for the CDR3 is TGTGCCAGCAAGTTCAAGCGGGGTTTTACCGGGGAGCTGTTTTTT.

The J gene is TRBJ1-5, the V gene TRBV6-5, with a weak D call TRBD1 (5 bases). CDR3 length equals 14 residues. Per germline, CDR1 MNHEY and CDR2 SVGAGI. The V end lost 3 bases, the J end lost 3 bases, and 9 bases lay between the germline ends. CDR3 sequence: CASSYTGPNQPQHF. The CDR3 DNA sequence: TGTGCCAGCAGTTATACGGGGCCCAATCAGCCCCAGCATTTT.

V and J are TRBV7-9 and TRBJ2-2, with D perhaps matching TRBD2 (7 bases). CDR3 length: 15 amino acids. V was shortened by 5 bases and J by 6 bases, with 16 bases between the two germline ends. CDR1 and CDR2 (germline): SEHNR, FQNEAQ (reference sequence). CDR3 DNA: TGTGCCAGCAGCCCCACCGGGCGGGGGCCCGGGGAGCTGTTTTTT. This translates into CASSPTGRGPGELFF.

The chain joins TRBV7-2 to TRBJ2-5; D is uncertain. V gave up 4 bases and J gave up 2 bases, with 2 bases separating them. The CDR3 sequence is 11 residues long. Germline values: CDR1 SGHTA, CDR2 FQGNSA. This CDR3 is CASSSQETQYF. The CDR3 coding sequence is TGTGCCAGCAGCTCTCAAGAGACCCAGTACTTC. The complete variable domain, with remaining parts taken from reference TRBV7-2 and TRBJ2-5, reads GAGVSQSPSNKVTEKGKDVELRCDPISGHTALYWYRQSLGQGLEFLIYFQGNSAPDKSGLPSDRFSAERTGGSVSTLTIQRTQQEDSAVYLCASSSQETQYFGPGTRLLVL.

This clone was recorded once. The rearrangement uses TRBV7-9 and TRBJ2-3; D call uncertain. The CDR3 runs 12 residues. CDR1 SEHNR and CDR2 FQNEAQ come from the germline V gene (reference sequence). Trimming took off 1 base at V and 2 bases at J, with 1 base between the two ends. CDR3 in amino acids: CASSLDTDTQYF. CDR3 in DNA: TGTGCCAGCAGCTTAGACACAGATACGCAGTATTTT.

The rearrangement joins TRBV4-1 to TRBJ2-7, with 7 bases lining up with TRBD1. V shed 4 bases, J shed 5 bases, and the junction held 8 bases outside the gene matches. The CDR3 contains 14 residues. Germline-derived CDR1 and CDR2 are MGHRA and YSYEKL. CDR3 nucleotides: TGCGCCAGCAGCCGCCCGACAGGGTCCCACGAGCAGTACTTC. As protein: CASSRPTGSHEQYF.

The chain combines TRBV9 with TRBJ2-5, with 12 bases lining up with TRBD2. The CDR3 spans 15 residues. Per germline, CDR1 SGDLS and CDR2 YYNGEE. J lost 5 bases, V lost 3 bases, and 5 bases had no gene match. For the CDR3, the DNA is TGTGCCAGCAGCGGACTAGCGGGGGAGTCGGAGACCCAGTACTTC. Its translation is CASSGLAGESETQYF.

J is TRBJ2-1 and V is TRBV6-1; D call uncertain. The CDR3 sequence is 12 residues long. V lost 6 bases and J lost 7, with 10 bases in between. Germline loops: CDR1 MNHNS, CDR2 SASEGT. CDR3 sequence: CASRDGSNEQFF. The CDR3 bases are TGTGCCAGCAGGGACGGCTCGAATGAGCAGTTCTTC.

CDR3 nucleotide sequence: TGTGCCAGCACGTTGGCCGACTCCGCGAACACTGAAGCTTTCTTT. It is translated as CASTLADSANTEAFF. V gene TRBV28 combines with J gene TRBJ1-1; D is ambiguous. The CDR3 sequence is 15 residues long. Germline CDR1 is MDHEN and CDR2 is SYDVKM. V was trimmed by 7 bases and J by 1 base, leaving 16 bases between them.

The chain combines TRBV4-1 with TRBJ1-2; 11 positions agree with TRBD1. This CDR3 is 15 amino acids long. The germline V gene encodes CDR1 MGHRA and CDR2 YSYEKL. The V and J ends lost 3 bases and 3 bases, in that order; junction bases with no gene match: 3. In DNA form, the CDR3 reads TGCGCCAGCAGCCAGGGGACAGGGGGTGACTATGGCTACACCTTC. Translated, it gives CASSQGTGGDYGYTF.

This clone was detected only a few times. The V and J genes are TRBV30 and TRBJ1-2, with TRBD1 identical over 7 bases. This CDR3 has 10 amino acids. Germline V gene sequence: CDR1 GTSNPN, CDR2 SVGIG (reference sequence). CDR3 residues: CAGQSYGYTF. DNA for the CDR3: TGTGCGGGACAGTCCTATGGCTACACCTTC.

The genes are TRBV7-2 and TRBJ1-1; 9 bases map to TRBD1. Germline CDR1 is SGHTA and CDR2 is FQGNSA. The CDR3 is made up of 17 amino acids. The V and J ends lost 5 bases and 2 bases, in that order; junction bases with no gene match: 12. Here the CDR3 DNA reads TGTGCCAGCAGCCCCTCCGGGACAGGGACTATCAACACTGAAGCTTTCTTT. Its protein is CASSPSGTGTINTEAFF.

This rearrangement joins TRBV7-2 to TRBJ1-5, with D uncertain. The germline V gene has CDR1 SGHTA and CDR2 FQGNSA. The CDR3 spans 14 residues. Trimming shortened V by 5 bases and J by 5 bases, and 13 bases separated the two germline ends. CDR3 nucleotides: TGTGCCAGCAGCCCCGAGGGTTTTTATCAGCCCCAGCATTTT. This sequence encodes CASSPEGFYQPQHF.

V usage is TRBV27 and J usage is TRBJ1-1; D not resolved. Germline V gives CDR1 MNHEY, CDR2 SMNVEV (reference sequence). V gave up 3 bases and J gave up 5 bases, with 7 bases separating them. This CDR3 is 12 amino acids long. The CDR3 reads CASSFVGTEAFF. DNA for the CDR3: TGTGCCAGCAGTTTTGTTGGGACTGAAGCTTTCTTT.